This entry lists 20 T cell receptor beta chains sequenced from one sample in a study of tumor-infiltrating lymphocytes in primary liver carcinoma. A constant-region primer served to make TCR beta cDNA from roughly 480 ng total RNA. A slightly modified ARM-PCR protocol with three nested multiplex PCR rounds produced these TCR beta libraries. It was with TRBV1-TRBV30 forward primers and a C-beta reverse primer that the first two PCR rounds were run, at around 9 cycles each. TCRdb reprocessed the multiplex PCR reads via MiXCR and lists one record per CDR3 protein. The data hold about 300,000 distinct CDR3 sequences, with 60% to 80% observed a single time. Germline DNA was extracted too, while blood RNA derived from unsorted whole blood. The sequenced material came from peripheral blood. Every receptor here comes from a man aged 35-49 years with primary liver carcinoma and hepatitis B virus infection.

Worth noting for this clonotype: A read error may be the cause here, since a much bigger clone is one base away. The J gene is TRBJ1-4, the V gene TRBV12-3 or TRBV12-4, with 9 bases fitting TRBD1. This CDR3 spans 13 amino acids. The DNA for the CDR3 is TGTGCCAGCAGTTTAACAGGGGGCGAAAAACTGTTGTTT. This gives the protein CASSLTGGEKLLF.

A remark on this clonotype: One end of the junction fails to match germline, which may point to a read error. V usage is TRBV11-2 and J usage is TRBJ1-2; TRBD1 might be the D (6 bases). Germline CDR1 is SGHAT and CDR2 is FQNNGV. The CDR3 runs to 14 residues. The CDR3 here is CTSSGRGLDYGYTF. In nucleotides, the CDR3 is TGTACCAGCAGCGGCAGGGGTCTGGACTATGGCTACACCTTC.

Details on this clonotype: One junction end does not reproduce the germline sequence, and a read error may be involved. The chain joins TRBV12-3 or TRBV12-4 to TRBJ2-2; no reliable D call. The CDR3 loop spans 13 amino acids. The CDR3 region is CTSSIRDTEELFF. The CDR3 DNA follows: TGTACCAGCAGCATTCGAGACACCGAGGAGCTGTTTTTT.

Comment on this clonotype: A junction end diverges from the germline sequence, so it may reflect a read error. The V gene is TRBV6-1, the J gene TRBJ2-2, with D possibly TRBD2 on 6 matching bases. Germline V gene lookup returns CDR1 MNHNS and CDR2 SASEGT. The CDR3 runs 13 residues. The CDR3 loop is CAIKPLRTGGLFF. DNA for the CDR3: TGTGCCATCAAGCCACTTAGGACCGGGGGGCTGTTTTTT.

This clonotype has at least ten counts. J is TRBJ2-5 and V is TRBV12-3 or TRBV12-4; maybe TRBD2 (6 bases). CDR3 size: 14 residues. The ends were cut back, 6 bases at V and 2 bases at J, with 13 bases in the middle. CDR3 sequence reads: CASRPLAEQETQYF. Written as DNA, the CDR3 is TGTGCCAGCAGACCACTAGCAGAGCAAGAGACCCAGTACTTC.

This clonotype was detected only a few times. CDR3 amino acids: CASSSTGSGTGELFF. For the CDR3, the DNA is TGTGCCAGCAGCTCGACAGGGTCGGGCACCGGGGAGCTGTTTTTT. V and J are TRBV5-4 and TRBJ2-2, with 7 bases that match TRBD1. CDR1 SGHNT and CDR2 YYREEE come from the germline V gene (reference sequence). This CDR3 region has 15 residues. J was trimmed by 4 bases and V by 3 bases; bases with no gene match: 6.

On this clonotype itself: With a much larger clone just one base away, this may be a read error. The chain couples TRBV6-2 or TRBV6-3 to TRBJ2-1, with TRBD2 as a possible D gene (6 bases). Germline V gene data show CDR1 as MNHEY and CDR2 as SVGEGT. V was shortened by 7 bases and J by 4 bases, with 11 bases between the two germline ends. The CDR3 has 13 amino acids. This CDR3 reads CASKYGGYNEQFF. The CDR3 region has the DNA TGTGCCAGCAAGTACGGGGGATACAATGAGCAGTTCTTC.

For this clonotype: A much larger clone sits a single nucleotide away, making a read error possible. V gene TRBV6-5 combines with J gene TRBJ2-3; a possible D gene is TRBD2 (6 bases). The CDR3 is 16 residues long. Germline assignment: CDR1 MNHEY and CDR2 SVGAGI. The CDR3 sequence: CASSILLPRREDAQYF. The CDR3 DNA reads TGTGCCAGCAGTATACTCTTGCCCCGGAGGGAAGATGCGCAGTATTTT.

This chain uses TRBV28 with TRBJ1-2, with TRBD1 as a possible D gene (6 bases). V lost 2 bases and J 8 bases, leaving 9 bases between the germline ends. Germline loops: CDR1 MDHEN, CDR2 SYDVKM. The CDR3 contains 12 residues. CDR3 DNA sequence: TGTGCCAGCAGTTTAAACAGGGAAGGCTACACCTTC. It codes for CASSLNREGYTF.

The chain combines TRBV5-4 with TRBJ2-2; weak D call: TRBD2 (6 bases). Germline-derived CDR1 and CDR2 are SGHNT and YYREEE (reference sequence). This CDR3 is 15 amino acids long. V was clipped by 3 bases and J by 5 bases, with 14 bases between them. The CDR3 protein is CASSSNRDLTGELFF. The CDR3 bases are TGTGCCAGCAGCTCGAACCGGGACTTAACCGGGGAGCTGTTTTTT.

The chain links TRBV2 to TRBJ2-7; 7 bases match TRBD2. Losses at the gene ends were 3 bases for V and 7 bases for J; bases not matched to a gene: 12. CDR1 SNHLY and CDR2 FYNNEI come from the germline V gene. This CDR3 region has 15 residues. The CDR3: CASSEVGGSVREQYF. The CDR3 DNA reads TGTGCCAGCAGTGAGGTGGGAGGGTCCGTCAGAGAGCAGTACTTC.

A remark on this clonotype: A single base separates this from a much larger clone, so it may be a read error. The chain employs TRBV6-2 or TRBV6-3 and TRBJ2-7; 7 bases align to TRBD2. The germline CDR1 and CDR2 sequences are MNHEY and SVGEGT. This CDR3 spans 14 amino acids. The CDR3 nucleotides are TGTGCCAGCATCAGAGGCGGGAGCTCCTACGAGCGGTACTTC. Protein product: CASIRGGSSYERYF.

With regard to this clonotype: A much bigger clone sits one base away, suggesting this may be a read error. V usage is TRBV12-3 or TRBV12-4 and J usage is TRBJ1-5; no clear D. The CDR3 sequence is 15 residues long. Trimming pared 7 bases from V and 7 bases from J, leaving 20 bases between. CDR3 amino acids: CASNPAAQANQPQHF. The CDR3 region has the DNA TGTGCCAGCAACCCCGCAGCGCAGGCTAACCAGCCCCAGCATTTT.

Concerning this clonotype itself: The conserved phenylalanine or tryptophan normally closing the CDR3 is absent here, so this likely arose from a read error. DNA for the CDR3: TGCGCCAGCAGTATAGTAGCGGGAGGGCCTTCAGATACGCAGTATTAT. It encodes CASSIVAGGPSDTQYY. The rearrangement links TRBV4-3 to TRBJ2-3, with TRBD2 identical over 11 bases. Trimming at V came to 6 bases and at J to 4 bases, leaving 9 bases not matched to a gene. Germline V gives CDR1 LGHNA, CDR2 YSLEER. The CDR3 contains 16 residues.

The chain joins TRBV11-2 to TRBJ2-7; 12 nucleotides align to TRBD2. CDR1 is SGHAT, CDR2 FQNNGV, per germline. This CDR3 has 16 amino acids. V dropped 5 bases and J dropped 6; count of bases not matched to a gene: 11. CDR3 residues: CASSQGLAGRPGEQYF. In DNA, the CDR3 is TGTGCCAGCAGCCAAGGACTAGCGGGAAGGCCTGGCGAGCAGTACTTC.

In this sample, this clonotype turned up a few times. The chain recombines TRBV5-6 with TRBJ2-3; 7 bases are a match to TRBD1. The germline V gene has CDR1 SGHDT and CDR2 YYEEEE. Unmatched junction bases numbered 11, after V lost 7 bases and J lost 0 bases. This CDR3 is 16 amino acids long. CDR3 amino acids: CASFQTGVDSTDTQYF. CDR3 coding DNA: TGTGCCAGCTTCCAAACAGGGGTAGATAGCACAGATACGCAGTATTTT.

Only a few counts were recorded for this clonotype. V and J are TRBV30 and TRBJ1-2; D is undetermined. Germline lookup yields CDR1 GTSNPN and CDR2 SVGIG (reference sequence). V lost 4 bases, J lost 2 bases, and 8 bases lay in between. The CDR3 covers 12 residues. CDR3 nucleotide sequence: TGTGCCTGGATGAGACTAAACTATGGCTACACCTTC. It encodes CAWMRLNYGYTF.

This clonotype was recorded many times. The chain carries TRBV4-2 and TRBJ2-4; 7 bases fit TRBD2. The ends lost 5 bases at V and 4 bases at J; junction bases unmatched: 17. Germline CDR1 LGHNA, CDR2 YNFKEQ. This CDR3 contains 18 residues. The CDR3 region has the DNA TGTGCCAGCAGCTCCCGGTCCAGCCGCGGGGGTGTAAAAAACATTCAGTACTTC. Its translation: CASSSRSSRGGVKNIQYF.

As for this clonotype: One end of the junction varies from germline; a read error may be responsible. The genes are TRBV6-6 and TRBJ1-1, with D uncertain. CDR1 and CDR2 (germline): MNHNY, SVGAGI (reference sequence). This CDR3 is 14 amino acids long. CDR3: CAGSYSFGPSEAFF. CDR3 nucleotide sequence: TGTGCCGGCAGTTACTCCTTCGGGCCCTCTGAAGCTTTCTTT.

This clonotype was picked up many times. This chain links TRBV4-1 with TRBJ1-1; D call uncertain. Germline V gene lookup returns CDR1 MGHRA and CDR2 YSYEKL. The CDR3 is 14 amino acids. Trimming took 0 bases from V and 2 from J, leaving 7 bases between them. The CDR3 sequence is CASSQDPRNTEAFF. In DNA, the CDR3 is TGCGCCAGCAGCCAAGATCCGCGCAACACTGAAGCTTTCTTT.